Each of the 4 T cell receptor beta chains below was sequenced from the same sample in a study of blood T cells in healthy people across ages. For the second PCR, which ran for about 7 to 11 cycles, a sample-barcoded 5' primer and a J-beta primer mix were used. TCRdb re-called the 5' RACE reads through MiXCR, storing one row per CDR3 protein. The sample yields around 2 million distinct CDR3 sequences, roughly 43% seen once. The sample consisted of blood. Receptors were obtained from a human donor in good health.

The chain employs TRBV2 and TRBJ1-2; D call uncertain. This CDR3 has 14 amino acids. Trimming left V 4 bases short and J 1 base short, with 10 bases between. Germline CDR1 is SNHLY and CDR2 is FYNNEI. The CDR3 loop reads CASSASFNNYGYTF. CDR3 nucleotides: TGTGCCAGCAGTGCCAGTTTCAATAACTATGGCTACACCTTC.

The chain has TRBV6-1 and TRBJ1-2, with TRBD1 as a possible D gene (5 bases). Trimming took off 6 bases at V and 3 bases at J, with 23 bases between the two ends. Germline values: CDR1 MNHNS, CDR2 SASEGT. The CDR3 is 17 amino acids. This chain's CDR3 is CASSDGDLLQRYYGYTF. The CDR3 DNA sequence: TGTGCCAGCAGCGATGGGGACTTGCTCCAACGGTACTATGGCTACACCTTC.

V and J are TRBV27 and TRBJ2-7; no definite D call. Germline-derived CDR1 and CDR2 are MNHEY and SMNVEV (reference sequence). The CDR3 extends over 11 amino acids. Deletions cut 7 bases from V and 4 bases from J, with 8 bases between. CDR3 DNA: TGTGCCAGCAAATCTTTATACGAGCAGTACTTC. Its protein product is CASKSLYEQYF.

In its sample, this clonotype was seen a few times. The CDR3 here is CASSQRQGANNEQFF. DNA of the CDR3: TGCGCCAGCAGCCAGCGACAGGGGGCGAACAATGAGCAGTTCTTC. The rearrangement links TRBV4-3 to TRBJ2-1; 10 bases match TRBD1. Germline CDR1 is LGHNA and CDR2 is YSLEER. The CDR3 is 15 amino acids. V lost 3 bases to trimming and J lost 5 bases; unmatched junction nucleotides: 4.